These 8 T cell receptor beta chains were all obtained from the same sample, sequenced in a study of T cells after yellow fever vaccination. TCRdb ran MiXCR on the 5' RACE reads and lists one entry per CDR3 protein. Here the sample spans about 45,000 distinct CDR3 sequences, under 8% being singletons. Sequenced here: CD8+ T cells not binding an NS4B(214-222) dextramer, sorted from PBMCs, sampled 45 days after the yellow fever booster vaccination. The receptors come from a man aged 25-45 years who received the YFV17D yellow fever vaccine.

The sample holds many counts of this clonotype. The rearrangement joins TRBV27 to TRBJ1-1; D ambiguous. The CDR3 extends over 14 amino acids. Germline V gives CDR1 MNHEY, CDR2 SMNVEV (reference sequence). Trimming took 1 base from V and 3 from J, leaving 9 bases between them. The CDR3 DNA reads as TGTGCCAGCAGTTTATTCGGTGGGGACACTGAAGCTTTCTTT. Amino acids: CASSLFGGDTEAFF.

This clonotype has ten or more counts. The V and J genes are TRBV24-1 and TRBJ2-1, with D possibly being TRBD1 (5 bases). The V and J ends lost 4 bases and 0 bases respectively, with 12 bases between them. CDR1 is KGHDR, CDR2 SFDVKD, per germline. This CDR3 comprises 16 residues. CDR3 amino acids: CATSDADSPSYNEQFF. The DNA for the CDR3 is TGTGCCACCAGTGACGCTGACAGCCCCTCCTACAATGAGCAGTTCTTC.

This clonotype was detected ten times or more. The CDR3 DNA is TGTGCCAGCAGTTTAGGAGCTAGTGGCAATGAGCAGTTCTTC. Translation gives CASSLGASGNEQFF. V is TRBV12-3 or TRBV12-4 and J is TRBJ2-1, with no clear D. The CDR3 loop spans 14 amino acids. Deletions cut 1 base from V and 6 bases from J, with 10 bases between.

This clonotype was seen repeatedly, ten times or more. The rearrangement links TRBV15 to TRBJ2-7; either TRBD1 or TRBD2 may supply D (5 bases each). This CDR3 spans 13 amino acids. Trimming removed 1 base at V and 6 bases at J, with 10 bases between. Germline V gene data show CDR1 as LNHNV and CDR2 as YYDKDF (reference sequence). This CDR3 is CATSRVRGAEQYF. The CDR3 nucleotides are TGTGCCACCAGCAGAGTTAGAGGGGCCGAGCAGTACTTC. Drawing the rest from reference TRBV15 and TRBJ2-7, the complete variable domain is DAMVIQNPRYQVTQFGKPVTLSCSQTLNHNVMYWYQQKSSQAPKLLFHYYDKDFNNEADTPDNFQSRRPNTSFCFLDIRSPGLGDTAMYLCATSRVRGAEQYFGPGTRLTVT.

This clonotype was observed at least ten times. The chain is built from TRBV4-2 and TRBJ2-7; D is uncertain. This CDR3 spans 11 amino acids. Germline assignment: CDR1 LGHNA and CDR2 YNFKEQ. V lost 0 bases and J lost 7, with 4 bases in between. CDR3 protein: CASSQEAEQYF. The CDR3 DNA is TGTGCCAGCAGCCAAGAAGCGGAGCAGTACTTC.

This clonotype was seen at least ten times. CDR3 bases: TGCAGTGCTTTCCTCCGGGACAGAGAAAACATTCAGTACTTC. Translation gives CSAFLRDRENIQYF. The chain uses TRBV20-1 and TRBJ2-4; TRBD1 agrees at 7 bases. The germline V gene encodes CDR1 DFQATT and CDR2 SNEGSKA (reference sequence). V dropped 5 bases and J dropped 5; count of bases not matched to a gene: 9. This CDR3 is built from 14 residues.

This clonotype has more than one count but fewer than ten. This chain's CDR3 is CASSGLAGGGDTQYF. Here the CDR3 DNA reads TGTGCCAGCAGTGGACTAGCGGGAGGGGGAGATACGCAGTATTTT. The V and J genes are TRBV12-3 or TRBV12-4 and TRBJ2-3; 15 bases are shared with TRBD2. This CDR3 spans 15 amino acids. The V segment lost 5 bases and the J segment 5 bases; nucleotides outside the gene matches: 2.

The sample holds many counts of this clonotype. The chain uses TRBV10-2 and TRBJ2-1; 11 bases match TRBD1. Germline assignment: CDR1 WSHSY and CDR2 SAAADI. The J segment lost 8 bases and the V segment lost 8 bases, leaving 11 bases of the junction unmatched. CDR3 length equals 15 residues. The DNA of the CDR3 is TGCGCCAGCGCCTGGACAGGGGGCTTCTCGGATGAGCAGTTCTTC. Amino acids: CASAWTGGFSDEQFF.